These T cell receptor beta chains were read from a single sample in a study of cytomegalovirus exposure and HLA in healthy donors. Only in-frame clones appear in the TCRdb table, and some are missing; sequencing was by immunoSEQ multiplex PCR. The sample lists 150,000 to 200,000 clones; over 70% were seen once. Specimen: PBMCs. These receptors came from a man aged 45-65 years in good health and CMV-seropositive. Each CDR3 is given with its conserved first and last residue. Each record gives: V gene, clone size, D gene, J gene, CDR3 protein, CDR3 DNA. A D gene is named only where the DNA matches it firmly. The size entry is marked missing in some rows and otherwise reads once, few, many or a size class.

TRBV9	-	-	TRBJ1-3	CASSVDGLLGNTIYF	TGTGCCAGTAGCGTAGATGGGCTACTTGGAAACACCATATATTTT
TRBV4-1	-	TRBD1	TRBJ2-3	CASSHPPGTGSSTDTQYF	TGCGCCAGCAGCCATCCCCCCGGGACAGGGTCCAGCACAGATACGCAGTATTTT
TRBV6-6	-	-	TRBJ1-3	CASTSRGVSGNTIYF	TGTGCCAGCACCTCACGGGGGGTCTCTGGAAACACCATATATTTT
TRBV30	-	-	TRBJ2-3	CAWSGRAGSPDTQYF	TGTGCCTGGAGTGGCAGGGCGGGGTCGCCAGATACGCAGTATTTT
TRBV28	-	-	TRBJ2-1	CASSLRQNEQFF	TGTGCCAGCAGTTTACGTCAGAATGAGCAGTTCTTC
TRBV9	-	TRBD2	TRBJ2-5	CASSGRTSGSRETQYF	TGTGCCAGCAGCGGCCGGACTAGCGGGAGTAGGGAGACCCAGTACTTC
TRBV10-1	-	-	TRBJ1-2	CASSESRVGGYTF	TGCGCCAGCAGTGAGTCGCGGGTTGGAGGCTACACCTTC
TRBV19	few	-	TRBJ2-1	CASSPRTTAIRQFF	TGTGCCAGTAGTCCACGGACTACCGCGATTCGGCAGTTCTTC
TRBV7-9	-	-	TRBJ2-3	CASSLAGVNTDTQYF	TGTGCCAGCAGCTTAGCGGGAGTGAACACAGATACGCAGTATTTT
TRBV5-4	-	TRBD2	TRBJ2-5	CASSLRGGRGETQYF	TGTGCCAGCAGCTTGCGGGGGGGGAGGGGGGAGACCCAGTACTTC
TRBV4-2	-	TRBD2	TRBJ2-1	CASSAGGSSYNEQFF	TGTGCCAGCAGCGCGGGGGGAAGCTCCTACAATGAGCAGTTCTTC
TRBV18	-	-	TRBJ2-3	CASSPMASTDTQYF	TGTGCCAGCTCACCCATGGCCAGCACAGATACGCAGTATTTT
TRBV28	-	-	TRBJ1-2	CASSLTAGFGYTF	TGTGCCAGCAGTTTAACGGCAGGGTTTGGCTACACCTTC